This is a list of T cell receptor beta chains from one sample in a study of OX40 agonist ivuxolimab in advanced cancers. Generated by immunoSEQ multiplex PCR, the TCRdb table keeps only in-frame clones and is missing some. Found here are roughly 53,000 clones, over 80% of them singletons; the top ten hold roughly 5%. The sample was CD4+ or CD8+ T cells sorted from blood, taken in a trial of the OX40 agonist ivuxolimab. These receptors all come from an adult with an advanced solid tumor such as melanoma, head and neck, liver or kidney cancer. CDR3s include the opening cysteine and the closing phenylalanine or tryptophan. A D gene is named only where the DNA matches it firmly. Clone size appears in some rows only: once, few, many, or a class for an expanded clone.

CDR3: CASSLQTGSGYGYTF
DNA: TGCGCCAGCAGCTTGCAGACAGGGTCTGGGTATGGCTACACCTTC
D: TRBD1
J: TRBJ1-2
V: TRBV5-1
size: .

CDR3: CASSRLGGRGTQYF
DNA: TGTGCCAGCTCACGGCTGGGCGGACGGGGGACCCAGTACTTC
D: .
J: TRBJ2-5
V: TRBV18
size: .

CDR3: CASSPGLAGSSDEQYF
DNA: TGTGCCAGCAGCCCGGGACTAGCGGGATCTTCAGACGAGCAGTACTTC
D: TRBD2
J: TRBJ2-7
V: TRBV11-2
size: .

CDR3: CASFTWTGEDTIYF
DNA: TGTGCCAGCTTCACTTGGACAGGGGAGGACACCATATATTTT
D: TRBD1
J: TRBJ1-3
V: TRBV18
size: .

CDR3: CSVLASRNSYEQYF
DNA: TGCAGCGTACTCGCCTCTAGAAACTCCTACGAGCAGTACTTC
D: .
J: TRBJ2-7
V: TRBV29-1
size: few

CDR3: CASNQDRGHGYTF
DNA: TGTGCCAGTAACCAAGACAGGGGCCATGGCTACACCTTC
D: TRBD1
J: TRBJ1-2
V: TRBV19
size: .

CDR3: CAWTLGGDRAREQYF
DNA: TGTGCCTGGACCTTAGGGGGGGACAGGGCCCGCGAGCAGTACTTC
D: TRBD1
J: TRBJ2-7
V: TRBV30
size: .

CDR3: CASSLVGGESTEAFF
DNA: TGTGCCAGCAGCTTGGTCGGGGGTGAGAGCACTGAAGCTTTCTTT
D: .
J: TRBJ1-1
V: TRBV4-2
size: .

CDR3: CASSSGSTGSNQPQHF
DNA: TGTGCCAGCAGTTCTGGCAGCACAGGTAGCAATCAGCCCCAGCATTTT
D: .
J: TRBJ1-5
V: TRBV6-5
size: .

CDR3: CASSVQAGTTVNTIYF
DNA: TGTGCCAGCAGCGTGCAGGCCGGGACGACGGTAAACACCATATATTTT
D: .
J: TRBJ1-3
V: TRBV9
size: .

CDR3: CASSTPHSGSHNEQFF
DNA: TGTGCCAGCAGTACCCCGCATTCAGGGAGCCACAATGAGCAGTTCTTC
D: .
J: TRBJ2-1
V: TRBV28
size: .

CDR3: CICGRAGNEQFF
DNA: TGTATATGCGGGAGGGCCGGTAATGAGCAGTTCTTC
D: TRBD2
J: TRBJ2-1
V: TRBV28
size: .

CDR3: CASSSARGEQYF
DNA: TGTGCCAGCAGTTCGGCCAGAGGGGAGCAGTACTTC
D: .
J: TRBJ2-7
V: TRBV28
size: .

CDR3: CASSPPVAGPTDTQYF
DNA: TGCGCCAGCAGCCCCCCAGTGGCCGGACCCACAGATACGCAGTATTTT
D: .
J: TRBJ2-3
V: TRBV5-1
size: once

CDR3: CASSVIPLAFF
DNA: TGTGCCAGCAGTGTTATACCTTTGGCTTTCTTT
D: .
J: TRBJ1-1
V: TRBV6-1
size: .

CDR3: CASSATGDPHSYTF
DNA: TGTGCCAGCTCAGCGACAGGGGACCCTCACAGCTACACCTTC
D: TRBD1
J: TRBJ1-2
V: TRBV18
size: .

CDR3: CAWSNVYTQYF
DNA: TGTGCCTGGAGTAACGTGTATACGCAGTATTTT
D: .
J: TRBJ2-3
V: TRBV30
size: .

CDR3: CASSLRTSANTGELFF
DNA: TGTGCCAGCAGTCTCCGGACTAGCGCTAACACCGGGGAGCTGTTTTTT
D: TRBD2
J: TRBJ2-2
V: TRBV28
size: .

CDR3: CASSITGASGEQYF
DNA: TGTGCCAGTAGTATAACAGGGGCCTCGGGCGAGCAGTACTTC
D: TRBD1
J: TRBJ2-7
V: TRBV19
size: .

CDR3: CASSLALGTNYEQYF
DNA: TGTGCCAGCAGCTTGGCGTTGGGAACGAACTACGAGCAGTACTTC
D: .
J: TRBJ2-7
V: TRBV5-4
size: .

CDR3: CASSPRDPRGETQYF
DNA: TGTGCCAGCAGTCCGCGGGACCCTCGAGGGGAGACCCAGTACTTC
D: .
J: TRBJ2-5
V: TRBV28
size: .

CDR3: CASSGQGLGNTIYF
DNA: TGTGCCAGCAGTGGACAGGGTCTAGGAAACACCATATATTTT
D: TRBD1
J: TRBJ1-3
V: TRBV6-1
size: .

CDR3: CASSPPRVVIRGYTF
DNA: TGTGCCAGCAGCCCTCCCAGGGTTGTTATCCGTGGCTACACCTTC
D: .
J: TRBJ1-2
V: TRBV11-2
size: .

CDR3: CASSRPTGTGNEKLFF
DNA: TGTGCCAGCAGCCGACCGACCGGGACAGGGAACGAAAAACTGTTTTTT
D: TRBD1
J: TRBJ1-4
V: TRBV4-2
size: .

CDR3: CASSEGLFSNQPQHF
DNA: TGTGCCAGCAGTGAAGGGCTTTTTAGCAATCAGCCCCAGCATTTT
D: .
J: TRBJ1-5
V: TRBV2
size: .

CDR3: CASSLVVAGNNEQFF
DNA: TGCGCCAGCAGCTTGGTGGTAGCGGGGAACAATGAGCAGTTCTTC
D: TRBD2
J: TRBJ2-1
V: TRBV5-1
size: .

CDR3: CASGTGGGNQPQHF
DNA: TGTGCCAGCGGCACCGGGGGGGGAAATCAGCCCCAGCATTTT
D: .
J: TRBJ1-5
V: TRBV5-4
size: once

CDR3: CASSLDRLGTGVYNEQFF
DNA: TGTGCCAGCAGCTTAGATCGACTCGGGACAGGGGTATACAATGAGCAGTTCTTC
D: TRBD1
J: TRBJ2-1
V: TRBV11-2
size: .

CDR3: CASSRGQATYEQYF
DNA: TGCGCCAGCAGCAGGGGACAGGCTACCTACGAGCAGTACTTC
D: TRBD1
J: TRBJ2-7
V: TRBV5-1
size: .

CDR3: CASTPDRANTEAFF
DNA: TGTGCCAGCACCCCAGACAGGGCGAACACTGAAGCTTTCTTT
D: TRBD1
J: TRBJ1-1
V: TRBV27
size: few

CDR3: CASTRIYEQYF
DNA: TGTGCCAGCACCCGGATTTACGAGCAGTACTTC
D: .
J: TRBJ2-7
V: TRBV6-5
size: .

CDR3: CASTSGQPPYEQYF
DNA: TGCGCCAGCACCTCGGGACAGCCGCCCTACGAGCAGTACTTC
D: TRBD1
J: TRBJ2-7
V: TRBV5-1
size: .

CDR3: CASSFSGGGGETQYF
DNA: TGTGCCAGCAGTTTCAGCGGGGGAGGAGGAGAGACCCAGTACTTC
D: TRBD2
J: TRBJ2-5
V: TRBV28
size: .

CDR3: CASSPLRARYEQYF
DNA: TGCGCCAGCAGCCCCTTAAGGGCGAGATACGAGCAGTACTTC
D: .
J: TRBJ2-7
V: TRBV5-1
size: once

CDR3: CATRKGEGYNEQFF
DNA: TGTGCCACCCGGAAGGGGGAAGGTTACAATGAGCAGTTCTTC
D: .
J: TRBJ2-1
V: TRBV27
size: .

CDR3: CASSRGENTNYGYTF
DNA: TGTGCCAGCAGCAGAGGAGAGAATACTAACTATGGCTACACCTTC
D: .
J: TRBJ1-2
V: TRBV7-4
size: .

CDR3: CTSSPQREVYNEQFF
DNA: TGCACCAGCAGTCCTCAGCGGGAGGTCTACAATGAGCAGTTCTTC
D: .
J: TRBJ2-1
V: TRBV1
size: .

CDR3: CASSSRTAIEAFF
DNA: TGTGCCAGCAGCTCCCGGACAGCCATTGAAGCTTTCTTT
D: .
J: TRBJ1-1
V: TRBV7-9
size: .

CDR3: CASSLNLQGGNEQFF
DNA: TGTGCCAGCAGCTTGAACCTACAGGGAGGCAATGAGCAGTTCTTC
D: .
J: TRBJ2-1
V: TRBV5-6
size: .

CDR3: CASSLDRGADTQYF
DNA: TGTGCCAGCAGCCTGGACAGGGGGGCAGATACGCAGTATTTT
D: TRBD1
J: TRBJ2-3
V: TRBV7-8
size: .

CDR3: CASSQGSDTIYF
DNA: TGTGCCAGCAGCCAAGGGTCGGACACCATATATTTT
D: .
J: TRBJ1-3
V: TRBV4-2
size: .

CDR3: CASSPGASYGQPQHF
DNA: TGTGCCAGCAGTCCGGGGGCATCTTACGGTCAGCCCCAGCATTTT
D: .
J: TRBJ1-5
V: TRBV6-1
size: .

CDR3: CASSLAVIAGGINEQFF
DNA: TGTGCCAGCAGCTTGGCCGTCATAGCGGGAGGGATCAATGAGCAGTTCTTC
D: TRBD2
J: TRBJ2-1
V: TRBV5-4
size: .

CDR3: CASRGDPKAAFF
DNA: TGTGCCAGCAGGGGCGACCCTAAGGCAGCTTTCTTT
D: .
J: TRBJ1-1
V: TRBV6-5
size: .

CDR3: CASDQRGQNTEAFF
DNA: TGTGCCAGCGACCAAAGGGGCCAGAACACTGAAGCTTTCTTT
D: .
J: TRBJ1-1
V: TRBV11-2
size: .

CDR3: CASSSDPNYEQYF
DNA: TGCGCCAGCAGCTCGGACCCTAACTACGAGCAGTACTTC
D: .
J: TRBJ2-7
V: TRBV5-1
size: few

CDR3: CASSLGTYNEQFF
DNA: TGTGCCAGCAGCTTGGGGACCTACAATGAGCAGTTCTTC
D: .
J: TRBJ2-1
V: TRBV5-4
size: .

CDR3: CASSQDASNQPQHF
DNA: TGCGCCAGCAGCCAAGACGCTAGCAATCAGCCCCAGCATTTT
D: .
J: TRBJ1-5
V: TRBV4-3
size: .

CDR3: CAWSGGLAYGVEQFF
DNA: TGTGCCTGGAGTGGGGGACTAGCGTATGGCGTTGAGCAGTTCTTC
D: TRBD2
J: TRBJ2-1
V: TRBV30
size: .

CDR3: CASSRYHTDLGVVAFF
DNA: TGTGCCAGCAGCCGGTACCATACAGATCTTGGGGTCGTAGCTTTCTTT
D: .
J: TRBJ1-1
V: TRBV28
size: .

CDR3: CANRPVNEKLFF
DNA: TGTGCCAACAGACCGGTAAATGAAAAACTGTTTTTT
D: .
J: TRBJ1-4
V: TRBV6-6
size: once

CDR3: CASSPGTNTEAFF
DNA: TGTGCCAGCTCACCGGGGACGAACACTGAAGCTTTCTTT
D: .
J: TRBJ1-1
V: TRBV18
size: .

CDR3: CAWSARADDFSPLHF
DNA: TGTGCCTGGAGCGCGAGGGCCGATGACTTTTCACCCCTCCACTTT
D: .
J: TRBJ1-6
V: TRBV30
size: .

CDR3: CASSLESGPQFF
DNA: TGCGCCAGCAGCTTGGAATCGGGACCGCAGTTCTTC
D: .
J: TRBJ2-1
V: TRBV5-1
size: .

CDR3: CASSRQVNEQYF
DNA: TGTGCCAGCAGTAGACAGGTCAACGAGCAGTACTTC
D: .
J: TRBJ2-7
V: TRBV2
size: once

CDR3: CASSPLGGLGNEQFF
DNA: TGTGCCAGCAGCCCCCTCGGGGGACTAGGAAACGAGCAGTTCTTC
D: TRBD2
J: TRBJ2-1
V: TRBV7-3
size: .

CDR3: CASSFGLQGNTEAFF
DNA: TGTGCCAGCAGTTTCGGTCTACAGGGGAACACTGAAGCTTTCTTT
D: .
J: TRBJ1-1
V: TRBV6-5
size: .

CDR3: CASGQDNYNEQFF
DNA: TGTGCCAGCGGACAGGATAATTACAATGAGCAGTTCTTC
D: TRBD1
J: TRBJ2-1
V: TRBV2
size: once

CDR3: CASSTGRLAGTYEQYF
DNA: TGTGCCAGCTCAACTGGACGACTAGCGGGAACCTACGAGCAGTACTTC
D: TRBD2
J: TRBJ2-7
V: TRBV18
size: .

CDR3: CASHDRGELFF
DNA: TGTGCCAGCCACGATCGCGGGGAGCTGTTTTTT
D: .
J: TRBJ2-2
V: TRBV28
size: .